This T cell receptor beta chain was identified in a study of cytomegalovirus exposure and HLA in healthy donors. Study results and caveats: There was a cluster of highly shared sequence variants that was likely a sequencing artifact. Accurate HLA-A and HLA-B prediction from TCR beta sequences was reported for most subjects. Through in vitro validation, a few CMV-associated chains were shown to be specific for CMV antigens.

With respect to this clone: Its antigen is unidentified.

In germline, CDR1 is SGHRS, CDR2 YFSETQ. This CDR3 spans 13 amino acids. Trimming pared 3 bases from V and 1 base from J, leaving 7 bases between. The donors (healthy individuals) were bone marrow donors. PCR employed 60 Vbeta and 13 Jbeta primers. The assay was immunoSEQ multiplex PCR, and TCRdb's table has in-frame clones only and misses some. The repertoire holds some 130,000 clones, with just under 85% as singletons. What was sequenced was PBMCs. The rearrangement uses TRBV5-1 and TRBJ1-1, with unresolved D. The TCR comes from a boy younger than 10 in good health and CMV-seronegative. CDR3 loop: CASSSGANTEAFF. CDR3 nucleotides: TGCGCCAGCAGCTCCGGAGCGAACACTGAAGCTTTCTTT.